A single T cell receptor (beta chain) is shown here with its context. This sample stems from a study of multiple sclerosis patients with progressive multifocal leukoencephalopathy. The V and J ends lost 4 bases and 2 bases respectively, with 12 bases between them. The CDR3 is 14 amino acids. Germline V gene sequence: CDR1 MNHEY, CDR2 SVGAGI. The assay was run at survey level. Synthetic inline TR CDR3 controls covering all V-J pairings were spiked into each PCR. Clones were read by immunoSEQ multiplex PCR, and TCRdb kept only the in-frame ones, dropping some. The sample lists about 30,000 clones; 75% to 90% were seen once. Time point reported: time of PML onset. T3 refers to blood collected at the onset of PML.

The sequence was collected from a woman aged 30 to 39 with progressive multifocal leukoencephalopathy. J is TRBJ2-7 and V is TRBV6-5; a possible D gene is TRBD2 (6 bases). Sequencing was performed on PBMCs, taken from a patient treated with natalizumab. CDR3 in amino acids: CASSSARGTYEQYF. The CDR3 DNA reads TGTGCCAGCAGTTCCGCCCGCGGGACCTACGAGCAGTACTTC.